This TCR beta chain originates from a study of early T cells in non-severe SARS-CoV-2 infection (dated by TCRdb to about 2021). Broadly, across the study: Bulk RNA from unsorted whole blood was used for TCR sequencing, so alpha and beta chains could not be paired. Study-level results and caveats: Matching against VDJdb was skewed toward anti-spike CD8 responses, likely underestimated virus-specific expansions, and missed private and CD4 specificities.

Concerning this clonotype: Its antigen is still unknown. No base quality information exists; no much larger clone differs at one position.

The study was a case-control design nested within a healthcare worker cohort in London, UK, with weekly nasopharyngeal swab PCR tests and blood sampling. Healthcare workers were enrolled in the week of the UK lockdown, from 23 to 31 March 2020, and were followed every week for up to roughly 15 weeks. Libraries came from 5' RACE. Sequencing used a NextSeq 500. Unique molecular identifiers were attached to individual cDNA molecules in the TCR library protocol so that sequencing error and PCR bias could be corrected. Both TCR alpha and beta chains were sequenced, and tight co-correlation was observed between alpha and beta sequence abundances in each sample. The published analysis was carried out like this. Decombinator V4 was used to perform V gene, J gene and CDR3 annotation of TCR sequences. Expanded TCRs were defined as changing significantly between any two time points under a Poisson model with p below 0.0001. TCR abundances were normalised to the total number of TCRs sequenced per sample and were expressed as counts per million. VDJdb, accessed on 1 November 2021, was searched for TCRs annotated for CMV, EBV and SARS-CoV-2, and TCRs annotated for more than one antigen were excluded. TCRdb took the public reads, trimmed them with fastp at Q25, ran MiXCR for clone calling and kept in-frame beta chains. Each entry is one CDR3 protein sequence, shown with its most common DNA and genes. These V and J calls derive from TCRdb rather than the authors' analysis. In all, the sample holds about 97,000 distinct CDR3 sequences, and around 13% of those were seen once. Of the sample, less than 8% falls within the top ten clones.

Specimen: whole blood. The clonotype comes from an adult who was a healthcare worker with PCR-confirmed SARS-CoV-2 infection or an uninfected control (not recorded which).

The nucleotides read TGTGCCACTCAGAGCGGGAACTCTAATGAGCAGTTCTTC. It translates to CATQSGNSNEQFF. Recombination joined TRBV24-1 with TRBJ2-1, with 7 junctional bases fitting TRBD2. Via the germline V gene, CDR1 is KGHDR and CDR2 SFDVKD. Taken from cysteine to phenylalanine, the CDR3 has 13 residues. Only the CDR3 portion is preserved as DNA: 39 bases, with reading frame beginning at the first base. After removal of 10 bases from V and 7 bases from J, the junction retains 9 bases not matched to a gene.